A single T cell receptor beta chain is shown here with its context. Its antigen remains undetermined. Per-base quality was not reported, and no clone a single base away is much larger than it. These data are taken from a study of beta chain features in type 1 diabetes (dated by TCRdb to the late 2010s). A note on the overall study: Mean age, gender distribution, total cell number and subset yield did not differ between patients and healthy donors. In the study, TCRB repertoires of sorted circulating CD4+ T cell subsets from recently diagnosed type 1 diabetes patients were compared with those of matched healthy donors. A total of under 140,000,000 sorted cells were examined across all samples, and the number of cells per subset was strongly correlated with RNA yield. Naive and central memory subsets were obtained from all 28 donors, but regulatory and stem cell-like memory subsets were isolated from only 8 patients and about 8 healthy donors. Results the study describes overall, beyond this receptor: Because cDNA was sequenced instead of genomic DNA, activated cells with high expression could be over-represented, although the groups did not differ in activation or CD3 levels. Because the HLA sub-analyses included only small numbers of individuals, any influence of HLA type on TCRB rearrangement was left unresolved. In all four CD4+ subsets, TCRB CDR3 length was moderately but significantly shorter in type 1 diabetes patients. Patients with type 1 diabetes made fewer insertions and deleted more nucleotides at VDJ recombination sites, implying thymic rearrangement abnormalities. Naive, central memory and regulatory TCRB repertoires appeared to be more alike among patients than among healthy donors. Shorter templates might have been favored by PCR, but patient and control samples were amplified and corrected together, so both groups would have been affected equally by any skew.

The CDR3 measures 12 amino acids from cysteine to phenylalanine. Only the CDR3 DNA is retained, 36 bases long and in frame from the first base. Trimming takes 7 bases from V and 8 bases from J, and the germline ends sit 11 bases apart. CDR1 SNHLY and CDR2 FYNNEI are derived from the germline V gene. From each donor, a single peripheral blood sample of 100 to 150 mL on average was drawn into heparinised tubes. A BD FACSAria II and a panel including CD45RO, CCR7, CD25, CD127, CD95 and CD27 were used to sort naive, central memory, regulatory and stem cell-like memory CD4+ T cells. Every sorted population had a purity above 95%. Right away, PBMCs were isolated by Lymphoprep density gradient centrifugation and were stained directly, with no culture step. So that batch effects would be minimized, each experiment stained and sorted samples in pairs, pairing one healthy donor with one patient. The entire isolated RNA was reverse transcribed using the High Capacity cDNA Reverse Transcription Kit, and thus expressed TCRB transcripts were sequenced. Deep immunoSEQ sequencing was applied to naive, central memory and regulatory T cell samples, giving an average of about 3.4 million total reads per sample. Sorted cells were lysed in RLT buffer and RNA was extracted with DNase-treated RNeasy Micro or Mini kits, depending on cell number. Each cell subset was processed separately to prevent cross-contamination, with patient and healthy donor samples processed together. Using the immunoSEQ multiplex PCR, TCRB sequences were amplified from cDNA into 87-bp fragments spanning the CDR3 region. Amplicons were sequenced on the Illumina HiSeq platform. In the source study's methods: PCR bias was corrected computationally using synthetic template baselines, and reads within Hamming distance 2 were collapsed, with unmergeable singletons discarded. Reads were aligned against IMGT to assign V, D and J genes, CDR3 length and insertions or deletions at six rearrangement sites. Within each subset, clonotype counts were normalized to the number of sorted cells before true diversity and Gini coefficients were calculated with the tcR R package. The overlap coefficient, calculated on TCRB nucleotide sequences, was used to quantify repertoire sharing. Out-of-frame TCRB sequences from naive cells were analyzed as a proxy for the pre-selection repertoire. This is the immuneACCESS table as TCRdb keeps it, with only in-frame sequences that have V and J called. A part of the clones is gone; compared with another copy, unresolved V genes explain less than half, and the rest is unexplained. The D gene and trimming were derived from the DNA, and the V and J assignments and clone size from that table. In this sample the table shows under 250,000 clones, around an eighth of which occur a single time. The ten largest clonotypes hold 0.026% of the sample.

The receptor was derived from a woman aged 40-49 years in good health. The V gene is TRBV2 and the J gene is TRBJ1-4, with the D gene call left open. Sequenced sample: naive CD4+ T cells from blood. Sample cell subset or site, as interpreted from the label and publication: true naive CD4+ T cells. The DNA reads TGTGCCAGCACGTGGAGTCGAGAAAAACTGTTTTTT. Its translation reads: CASTWSREKLFF.